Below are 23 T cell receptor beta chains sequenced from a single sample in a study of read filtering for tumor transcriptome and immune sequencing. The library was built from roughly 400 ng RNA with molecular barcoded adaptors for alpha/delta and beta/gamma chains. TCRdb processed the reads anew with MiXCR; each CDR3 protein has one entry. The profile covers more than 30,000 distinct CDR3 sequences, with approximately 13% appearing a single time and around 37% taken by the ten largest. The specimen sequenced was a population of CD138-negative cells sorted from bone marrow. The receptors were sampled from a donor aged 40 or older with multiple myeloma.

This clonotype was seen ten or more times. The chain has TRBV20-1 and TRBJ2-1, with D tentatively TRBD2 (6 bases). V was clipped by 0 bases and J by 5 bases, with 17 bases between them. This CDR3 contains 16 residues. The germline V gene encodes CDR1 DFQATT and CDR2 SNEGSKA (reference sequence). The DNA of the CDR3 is TGCAGTGCTAGAGATTGGCTAGCGCCCGAGAACAATGAGCAGTTCTTC. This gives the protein CSARDWLAPENNEQFF.

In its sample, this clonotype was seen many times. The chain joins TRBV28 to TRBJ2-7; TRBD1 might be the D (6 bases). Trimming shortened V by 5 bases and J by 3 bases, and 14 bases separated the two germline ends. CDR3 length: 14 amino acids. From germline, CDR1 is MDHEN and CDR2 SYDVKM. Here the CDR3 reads CASSPNRDNYEQYF. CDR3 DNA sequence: TGTGCCAGCAGTCCGAACCGGGACAACTACGAGCAGTACTTC.

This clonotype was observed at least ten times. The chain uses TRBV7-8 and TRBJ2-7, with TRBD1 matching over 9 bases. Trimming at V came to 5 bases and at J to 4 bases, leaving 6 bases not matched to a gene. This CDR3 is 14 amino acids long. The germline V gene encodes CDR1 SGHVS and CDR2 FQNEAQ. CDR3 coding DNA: TGTGCCAGCAGCATATCGGGACAGGGTTACGAGCAGTACTTC. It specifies CASSISGQGYEQYF. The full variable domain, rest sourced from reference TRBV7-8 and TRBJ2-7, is GAGVSQSPRYKVAKRGQDVALRCDPISGHVSLFWYQQALGQGPEFLTYFQNEAQLDKSGLPSDRFFAERPEGSVSTLKIQRTQQEDSAVYLCASSISGQGYEQYFGPGTRLTVT.

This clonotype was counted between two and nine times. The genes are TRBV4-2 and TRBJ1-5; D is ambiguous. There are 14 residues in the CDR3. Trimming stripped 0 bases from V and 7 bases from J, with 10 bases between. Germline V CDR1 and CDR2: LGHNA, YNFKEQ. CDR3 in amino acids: CASSQEREAQPQHF. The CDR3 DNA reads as TGTGCCAGCAGCCAAGAACGGGAAGCCCAGCCCCAGCATTTT.

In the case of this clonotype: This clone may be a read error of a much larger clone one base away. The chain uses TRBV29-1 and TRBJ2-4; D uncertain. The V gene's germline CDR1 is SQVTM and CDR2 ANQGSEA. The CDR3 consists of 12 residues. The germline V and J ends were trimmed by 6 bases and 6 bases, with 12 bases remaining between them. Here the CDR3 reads CSVVLWRNIQYF. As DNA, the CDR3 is TGCAGCGTGGTCCTCTGGCGAAACATTCAGTACTTC.

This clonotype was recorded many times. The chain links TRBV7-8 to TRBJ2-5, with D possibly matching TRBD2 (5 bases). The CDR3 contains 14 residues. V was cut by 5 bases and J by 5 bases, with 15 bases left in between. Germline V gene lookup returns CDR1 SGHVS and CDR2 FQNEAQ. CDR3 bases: TGTGCCAGCAGCCCCTTTCTAGCTGGGGAGACCCAGTACTTC. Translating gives CASSPFLAGETQYF.

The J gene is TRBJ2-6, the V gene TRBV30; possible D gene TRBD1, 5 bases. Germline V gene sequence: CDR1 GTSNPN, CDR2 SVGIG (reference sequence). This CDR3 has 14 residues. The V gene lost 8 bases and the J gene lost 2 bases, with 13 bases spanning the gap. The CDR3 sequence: CALGRAAGANVLTF. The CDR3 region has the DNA TGTGCCCTCGGCAGGGCAGCTGGGGCCAACGTCCTGACTTTC.

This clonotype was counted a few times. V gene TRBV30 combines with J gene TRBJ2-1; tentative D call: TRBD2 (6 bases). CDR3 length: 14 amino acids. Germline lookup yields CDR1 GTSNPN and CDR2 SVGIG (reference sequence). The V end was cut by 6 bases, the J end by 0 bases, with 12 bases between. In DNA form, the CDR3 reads TGTGCCTGTCTGCGGGAAAGCTCCTACAATGAGCAGTTCTTC. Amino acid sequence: CACLRESSYNEQFF.

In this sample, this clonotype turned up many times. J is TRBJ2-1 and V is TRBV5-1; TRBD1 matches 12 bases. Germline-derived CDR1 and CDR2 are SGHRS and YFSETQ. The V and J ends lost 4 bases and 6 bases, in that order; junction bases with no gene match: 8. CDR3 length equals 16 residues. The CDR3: CASSVWGTGGFNEQFF. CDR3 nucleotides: TGCGCCAGCAGCGTCTGGGGGACAGGGGGCTTCAATGAGCAGTTCTTC. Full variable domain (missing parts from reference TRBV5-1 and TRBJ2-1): KAGVTQTPRYLIKTRGQQVTLSCSPISGHRSVSWYQQTPGQGLQFLFEYFSETQRNKGNFPGRFSGRQFSNSRSEMNVSTLELGDSALYLCASSVWGTGGFNEQFFGPGTRLTVL.

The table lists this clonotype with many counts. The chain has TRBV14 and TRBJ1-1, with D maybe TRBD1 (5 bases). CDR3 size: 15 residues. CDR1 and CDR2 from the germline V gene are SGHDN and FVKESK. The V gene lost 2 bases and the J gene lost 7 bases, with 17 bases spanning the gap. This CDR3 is CASSQTLGRVGEAFF. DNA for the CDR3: TGTGCCAGCAGCCAAACATTAGGCAGGGTGGGTGAAGCTTTCTTT. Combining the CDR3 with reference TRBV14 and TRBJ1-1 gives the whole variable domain EAGVTQFPSHSVIEKGQTVTLRCDPISGHDNLYWYRRVMGKEIKFLLHFVKESKQDESGMPNNRFLAERTGGTYSTLKVQPAELEDSGVYFCASSQTLGRVGEAFFGQGTRLTVV.

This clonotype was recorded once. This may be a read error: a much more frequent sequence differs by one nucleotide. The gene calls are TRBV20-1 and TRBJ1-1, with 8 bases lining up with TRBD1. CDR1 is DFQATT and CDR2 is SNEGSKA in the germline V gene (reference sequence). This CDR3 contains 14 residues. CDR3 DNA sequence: TGCAGTGCTAGACCGAATGGACAGGGATCTGAAGCTTCCTTT. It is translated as CSARPNGQGSEASF.

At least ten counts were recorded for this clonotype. For the CDR3, the DNA is TGCAGTGCCACGGACAGGACGAACTATGGCTACACCTTC. The encoded protein is CSATDRTNYGYTF. The rearrangement joins TRBV20-1 to TRBJ1-2; 7 bases are shared with TRBD1. CDR1 is DFQATT and CDR2 is SNEGSKA in the germline V gene (reference sequence). V trimming: 6 bases; J trimming: 2 bases; junction bases outside the gene matches: 6. The CDR3 has 13 amino acids.

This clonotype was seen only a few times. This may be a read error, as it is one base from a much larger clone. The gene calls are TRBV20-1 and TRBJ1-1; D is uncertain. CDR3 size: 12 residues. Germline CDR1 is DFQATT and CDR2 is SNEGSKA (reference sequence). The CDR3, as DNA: TGCAGTGCTAGAGATGGGCACACTGAAGTTTTCTTT. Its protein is CSARDGHTEVFF.

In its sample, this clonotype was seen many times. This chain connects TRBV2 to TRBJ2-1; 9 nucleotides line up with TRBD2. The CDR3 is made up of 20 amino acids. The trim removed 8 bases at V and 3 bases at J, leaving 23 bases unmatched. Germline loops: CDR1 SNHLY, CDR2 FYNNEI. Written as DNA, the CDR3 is TGTGCCAGCCAAAAACATTTGAGACCTGGGCTAGCGGGACACTACAATGAGCAGTTCTTC. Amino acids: CASQKHLRPGLAGHYNEQFF.

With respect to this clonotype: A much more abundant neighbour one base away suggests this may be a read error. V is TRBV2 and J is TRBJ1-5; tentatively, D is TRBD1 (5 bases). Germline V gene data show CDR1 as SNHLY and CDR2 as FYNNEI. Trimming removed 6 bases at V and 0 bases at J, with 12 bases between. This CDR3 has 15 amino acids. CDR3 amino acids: CASSPSRGSNQPQHF. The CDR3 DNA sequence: TGTGCCAGCAGCCCAAGTAGGGGTAGCAATCAGCCCCAGCATTTT. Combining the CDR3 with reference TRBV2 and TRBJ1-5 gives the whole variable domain EPEVTQTPSHQVTQMGQEVILRCVPISNHLYFYWYRQILGQKVEFLVSFYNNEISEKSEIFDDQFSVERPDGSNFTLKIRSTKLEDSAMYFCASSPSRGSNQPQHFGDGTRLSIL.

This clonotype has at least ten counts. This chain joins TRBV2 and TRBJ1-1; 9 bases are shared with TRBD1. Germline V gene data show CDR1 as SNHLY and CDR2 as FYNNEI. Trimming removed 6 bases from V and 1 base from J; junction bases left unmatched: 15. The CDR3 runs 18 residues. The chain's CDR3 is CASRLQGAGPKQNTEAFF. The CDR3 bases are TGTGCCAGCAGACTACAGGGGGCCGGGCCCAAGCAGAACACTGAAGCTTTCTTT.

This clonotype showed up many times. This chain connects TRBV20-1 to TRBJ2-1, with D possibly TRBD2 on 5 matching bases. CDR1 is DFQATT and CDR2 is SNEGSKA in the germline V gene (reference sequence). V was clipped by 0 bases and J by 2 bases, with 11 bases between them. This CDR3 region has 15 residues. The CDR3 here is CSARDGEYPYNEQFF. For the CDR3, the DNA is TGCAGTGCTAGAGATGGGGAGTACCCCTACAATGAGCAGTTCTTC.

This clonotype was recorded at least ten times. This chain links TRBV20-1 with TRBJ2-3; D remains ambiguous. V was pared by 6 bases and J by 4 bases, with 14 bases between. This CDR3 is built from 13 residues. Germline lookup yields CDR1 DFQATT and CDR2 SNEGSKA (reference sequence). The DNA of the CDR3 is TGCAGTGCCCCGGACCTCAGCGCAGATACGCAGTATTTT. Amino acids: CSAPDLSADTQYF.

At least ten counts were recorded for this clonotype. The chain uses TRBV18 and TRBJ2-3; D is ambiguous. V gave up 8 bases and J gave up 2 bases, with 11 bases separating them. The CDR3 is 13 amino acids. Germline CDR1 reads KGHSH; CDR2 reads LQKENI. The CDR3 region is CASGRSITDTQYF. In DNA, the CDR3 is TGTGCCAGCGGTCGGAGCATCACAGATACGCAGTATTTT.

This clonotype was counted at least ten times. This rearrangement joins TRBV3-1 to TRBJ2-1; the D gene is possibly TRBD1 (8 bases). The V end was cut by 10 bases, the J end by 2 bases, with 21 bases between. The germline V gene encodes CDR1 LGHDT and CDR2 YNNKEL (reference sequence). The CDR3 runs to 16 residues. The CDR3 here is CATWGGSGGTYNEQFF. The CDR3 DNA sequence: TGTGCCACATGGGGGGGGTCAGGGGGCACCTACAATGAGCAGTTCTTC.

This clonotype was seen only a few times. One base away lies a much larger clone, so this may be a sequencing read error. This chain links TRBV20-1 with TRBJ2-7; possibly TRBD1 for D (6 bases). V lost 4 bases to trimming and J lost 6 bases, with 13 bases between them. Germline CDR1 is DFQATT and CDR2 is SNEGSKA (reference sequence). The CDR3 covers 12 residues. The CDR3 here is CSAKGDLCEQYF. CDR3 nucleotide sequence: TGCAGTGCTAAGGGGGATCTCTGCGAGCAGTACTTC.

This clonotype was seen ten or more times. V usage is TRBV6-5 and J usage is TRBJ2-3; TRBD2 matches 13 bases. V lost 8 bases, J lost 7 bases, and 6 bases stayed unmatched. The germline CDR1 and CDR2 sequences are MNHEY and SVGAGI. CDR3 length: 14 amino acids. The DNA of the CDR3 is TGTGCCAGCTCCCGGACTAGCGGGAGTAATACGCAGTATTTT. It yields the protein CASSRTSGSNTQYF.

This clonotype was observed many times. The CDR3 loop reads CASSPDTTTNEKLFF. DNA of the CDR3: TGTGCCAGCAGCCCCGACACAACAACTAATGAAAAACTGTTTTTT. The chain couples TRBV2 to TRBJ1-4, with D uncertain. Germline CDR1 and CDR2: SNHLY and FYNNEI. Trimming took off 6 bases at V and 0 bases at J, with 11 bases between the two ends. This CDR3 comprises 15 residues.